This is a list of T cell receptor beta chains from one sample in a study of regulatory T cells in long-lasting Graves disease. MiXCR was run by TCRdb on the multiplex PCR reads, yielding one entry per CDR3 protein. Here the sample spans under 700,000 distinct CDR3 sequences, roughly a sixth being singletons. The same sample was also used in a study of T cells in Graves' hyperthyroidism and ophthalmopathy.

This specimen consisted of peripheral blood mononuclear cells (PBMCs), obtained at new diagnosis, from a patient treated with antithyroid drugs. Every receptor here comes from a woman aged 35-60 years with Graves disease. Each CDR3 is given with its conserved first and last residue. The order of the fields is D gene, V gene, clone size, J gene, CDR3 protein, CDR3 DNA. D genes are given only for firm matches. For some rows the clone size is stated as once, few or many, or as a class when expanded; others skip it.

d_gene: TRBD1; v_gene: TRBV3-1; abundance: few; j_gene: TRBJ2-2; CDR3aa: CASSQRTGARTGELFF; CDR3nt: TGTGCCAGCAGCCAGCGGACAGGGGCGCGCACCGGGGAGCTGTTTTTT
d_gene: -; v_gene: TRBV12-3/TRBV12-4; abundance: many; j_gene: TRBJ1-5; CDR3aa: CASSRDGDYQPQHF; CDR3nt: TGTGCCAGCAGTCGGGATGGGGATTATCAGCCCCAGCATTTT
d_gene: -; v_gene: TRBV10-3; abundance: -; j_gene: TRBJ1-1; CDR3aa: CAIRKTGLGHTEAFF; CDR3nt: TGTGCCATCAGAAAAACGGGGTTGGGGCACACTGAAGCTTTCTTT
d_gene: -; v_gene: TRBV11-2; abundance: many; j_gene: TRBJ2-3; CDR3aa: CASSRRDTQYF; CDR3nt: TGTGCCAGCAGTCGGAGAGATACGCAGTATTTT
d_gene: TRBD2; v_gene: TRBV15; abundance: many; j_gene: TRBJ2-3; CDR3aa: CATSRADGGADTQYF; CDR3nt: TGTGCCACCAGCAGAGCGGACGGGGGGGCAGATACGCAGTATTTT
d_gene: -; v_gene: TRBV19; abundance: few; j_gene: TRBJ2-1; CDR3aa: CASSRLVGEQFF; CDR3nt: TGTGCCAGTAGTAGATTAGTGGGTGAGCAGTTCTTC
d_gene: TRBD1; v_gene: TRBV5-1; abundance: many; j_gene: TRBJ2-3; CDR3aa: CASSLGQGGTDTQYF; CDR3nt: TGTGCCAGCAGCTTAGGACAGGGGGGCACAGATACGCAGTATTTT
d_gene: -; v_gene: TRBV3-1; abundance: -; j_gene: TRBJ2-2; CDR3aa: CASSQTSIPGELFF; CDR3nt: TGTGCCAGCAGCCAAACTAGCATCCCCGGGGAGCTGTTTTTT
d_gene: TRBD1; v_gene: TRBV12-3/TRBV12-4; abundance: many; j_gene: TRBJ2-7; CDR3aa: CASSSAGGLSYEQYF; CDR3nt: TGTGCCAGCAGTTCCGCAGGGGGCTTGAGCTACGAGCAGTACTTC
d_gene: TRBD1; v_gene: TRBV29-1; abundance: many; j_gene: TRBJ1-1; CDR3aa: CSVGGQVLRNTEAFF; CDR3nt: TGCAGCGTTGGAGGACAGGTTTTAAGGAACACTGAAGCTTTCTTT
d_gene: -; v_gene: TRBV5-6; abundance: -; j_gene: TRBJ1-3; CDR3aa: CASSLRRVLNTIYF; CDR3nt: TGTGCCAGCAGCCTCAGGAGGGTTTTAAACACCATATATTTT
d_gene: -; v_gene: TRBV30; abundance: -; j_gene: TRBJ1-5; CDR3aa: CAWSGKSNQPQHF; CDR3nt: TGTGCCTGGAGTGGGAAAAGCAATCAGCCCCAGCATTTT
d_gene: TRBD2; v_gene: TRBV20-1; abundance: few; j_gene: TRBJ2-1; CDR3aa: CSALPAGRDEQFF; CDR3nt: TGCAGTGCCTTGCCGGCGGGGAGGGATGAGCAGTTCTTC
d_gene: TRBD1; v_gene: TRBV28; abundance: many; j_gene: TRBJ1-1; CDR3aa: CASSGTGRVTRTEALF; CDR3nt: TGTGCCAGCAGTGGGACAGGGAGGGTAACTAGGACTGAAGCTCTCTTT
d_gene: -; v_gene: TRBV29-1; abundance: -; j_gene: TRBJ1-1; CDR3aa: CSVEDPAGGDFEAFF; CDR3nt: TGCAGCGTTGAAGATCCGGCTGGGGGCGACTTCGAAGCTTTCTTT
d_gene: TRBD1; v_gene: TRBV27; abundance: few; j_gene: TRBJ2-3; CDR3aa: CASSPPRGQGTDTQYF; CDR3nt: TGTGCCAGCAGTCCCCCGAGAGGACAGGGGACAGATACGCAGTATTTT
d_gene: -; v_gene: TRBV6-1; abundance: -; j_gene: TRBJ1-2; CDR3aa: CASSESQLYGYTF; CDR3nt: TGTGCCAGCAGTGAAAGCCAGCTCTATGGCTACACCTTC
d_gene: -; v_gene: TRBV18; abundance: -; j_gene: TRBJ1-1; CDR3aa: CAGGGAMNTEAFF; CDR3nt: TGTGCCGGGGGGGGTGCCATGAACACTGAAGCTTTCTTT
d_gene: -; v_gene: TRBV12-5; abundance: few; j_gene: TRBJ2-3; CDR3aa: CASGLARDTQYF; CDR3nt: TGTGCTAGTGGTTTGGCGAGGGATACGCAGTATTTT
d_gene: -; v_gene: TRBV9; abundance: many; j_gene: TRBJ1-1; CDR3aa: CASSAGERLNTEAFF; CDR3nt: TGTGCCAGCAGCGCCGGGGAACGGTTGAACACTGAAGCTTTCTTT
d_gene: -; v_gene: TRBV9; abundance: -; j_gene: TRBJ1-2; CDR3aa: CASSAGGQPNYGYTF; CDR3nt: TGTGCCAGCAGCGCGGGCGGACAGCCTAACTATGGCTACACCTTC
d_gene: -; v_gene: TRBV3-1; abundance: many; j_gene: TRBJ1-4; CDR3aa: CASSQGLGKDEKLFF; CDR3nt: TGTGCCAGCAGCCAAGGTTTGGGGAAAGATGAAAAACTGTTTTTT
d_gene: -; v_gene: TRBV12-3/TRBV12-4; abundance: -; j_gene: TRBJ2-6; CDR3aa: CASRGRVGANVLTF; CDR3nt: TGTGCCAGCAGGGGCAGGGTCGGGGCCAACGTCCTGACTTTC
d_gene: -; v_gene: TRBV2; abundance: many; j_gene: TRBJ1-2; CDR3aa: CASSNIGTVYGYTF; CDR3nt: TGTGCCAGCAGTAACATAGGGACGGTCTATGGCTACACCTTC
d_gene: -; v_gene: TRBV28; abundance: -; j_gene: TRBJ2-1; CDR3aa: CASRPDSRFYNEQFF; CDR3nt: TGTGCCAGCAGACCGGACAGCCGTTTTTACAATGAGCAGTTCTTC
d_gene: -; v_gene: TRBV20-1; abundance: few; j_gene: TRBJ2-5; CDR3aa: CSAELGGSGETQYF; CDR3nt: TGCAGTGCAGAACTCGGAGGGAGTGGAGAGACCCAGTACTTC
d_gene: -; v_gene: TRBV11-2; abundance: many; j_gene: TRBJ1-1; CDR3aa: CASSLGRSGATEAFF; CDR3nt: TGTGCCAGCAGCTTAGGACGATCCGGGGCGACTGAAGCTTTCTTT
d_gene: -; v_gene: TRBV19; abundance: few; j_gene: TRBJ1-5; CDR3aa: CASSMLQHNQPQHF; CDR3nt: TGTGCCAGTAGTATGCTACAGCACAATCAGCCCCAGCATTTT
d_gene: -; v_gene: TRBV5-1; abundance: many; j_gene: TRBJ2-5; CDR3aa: CASSLAMGPEETQYF; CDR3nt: TGCGCCAGCAGCTTGGCCATGGGACCGGAAGAGACCCAGTACTTC
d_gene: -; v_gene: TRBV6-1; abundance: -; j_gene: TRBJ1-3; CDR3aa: CASSPGVSGNTIYF; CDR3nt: TGTGCCAGCAGTCCGGGGGTGTCTGGAAACACCATATATTTT
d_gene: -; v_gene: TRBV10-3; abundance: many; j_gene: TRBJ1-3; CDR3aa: CAILGGNTIYF; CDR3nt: TGTGCCATCCTCGGTGGAAACACCATATATTTT
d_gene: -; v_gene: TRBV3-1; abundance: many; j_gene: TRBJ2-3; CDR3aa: CASSQMGTLSTDTQYF; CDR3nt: TGTGCCAGCAGCCAAATGGGGACGCTTAGCACAGATACGCAGTATTTT
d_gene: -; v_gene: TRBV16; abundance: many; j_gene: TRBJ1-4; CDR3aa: CASSLNQDEKLFF; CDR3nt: TGTGCCAGCAGCCTTAACCAGGATGAAAAACTGTTTTTT
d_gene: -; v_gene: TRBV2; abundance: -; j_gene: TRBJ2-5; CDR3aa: CASGREAEETQYF; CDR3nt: TGTGCCAGCGGACGGGAAGCTGAAGAGACCCAGTACTTC
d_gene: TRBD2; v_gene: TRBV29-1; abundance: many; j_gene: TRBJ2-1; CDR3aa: CSVKRGGVDNEQFF; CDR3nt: TGCAGCGTTAAACGGGGGGGAGTAGACAATGAGCAGTTCTTC
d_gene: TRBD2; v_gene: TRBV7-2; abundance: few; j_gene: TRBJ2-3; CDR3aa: CASSISGGVITDTQYF; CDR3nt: TGTGCCAGCAGCATTAGCGGGGGGGTTATCACAGATACGCAGTATTTT
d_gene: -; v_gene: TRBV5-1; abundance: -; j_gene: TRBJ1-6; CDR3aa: CASSLEPAQSSYNSPLHF; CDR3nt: TGCGCCAGCAGCTTGGAGCCAGCGCAGAGCTCCTATAATTCACCCCTCCACTTT
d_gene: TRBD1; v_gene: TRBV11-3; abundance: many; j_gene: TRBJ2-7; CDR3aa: CASSLPGQGNTYEQYF; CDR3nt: TGTGCCAGCAGCCTACCGGGACAGGGGAACACCTACGAGCAGTACTTC
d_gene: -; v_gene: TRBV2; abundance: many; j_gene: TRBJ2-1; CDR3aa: CASSEERQLFF; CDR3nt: TGTGCCAGCAGTGAGGAGCGGCAACTGTTCTTC
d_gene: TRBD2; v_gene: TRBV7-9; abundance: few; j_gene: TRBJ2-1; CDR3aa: CASTGSGGSKPHNEQFF; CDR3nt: TGTGCCAGCACTGGTAGCGGGGGGTCGAAACCTCACAATGAGCAGTTCTTC
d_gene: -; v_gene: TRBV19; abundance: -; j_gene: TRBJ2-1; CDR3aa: CASSIDGGSFYNEQFF; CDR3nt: TGTGCCAGTAGTATAGATGGGGGCTCTTTCTACAATGAGCAGTTCTTC